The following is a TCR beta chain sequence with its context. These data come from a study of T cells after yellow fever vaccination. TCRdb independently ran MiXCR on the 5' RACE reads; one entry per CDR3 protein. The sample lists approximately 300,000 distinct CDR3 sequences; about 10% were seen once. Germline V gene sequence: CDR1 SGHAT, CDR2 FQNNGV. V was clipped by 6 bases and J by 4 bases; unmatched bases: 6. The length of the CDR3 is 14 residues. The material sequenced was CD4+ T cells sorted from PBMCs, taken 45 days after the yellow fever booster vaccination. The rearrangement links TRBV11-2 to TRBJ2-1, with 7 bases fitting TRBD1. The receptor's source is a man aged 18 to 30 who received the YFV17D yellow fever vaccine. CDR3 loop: CASSDRDWYNEQFF. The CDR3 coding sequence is TGTGCCAGCAGTGACAGGGATTGGTACAATGAGCAGTTCTTC.